This T cell receptor (beta chain) was sequenced during a study of human T cells and chemical hapten exposure. The V gene lost 6 bases and the J gene lost 0 bases, with 14 bases spanning the gap. CDR3 length: 15 residues. Per the germline V gene, CDR1 is MNHEY and CDR2 is SVGAGI. Time point: patch test 1, 2 weeks after DPC sensitization. Treatment given: therapeutic diphenylcyclopropenone sensitization with weekly scalp DPC. TCRdb re-analysed the RACE reads in MiXCR, keeping a single row per CDR3 protein. The sample has roughly 180,000 distinct CDR3 sequences, 20% to 25% seen once. This clonotype occurred a few times.

The receptor's source is a woman between 45 and 65 years old with alopecia areata. Some clones in this sample may be carry-over from other donors' samples. This sample comprised whole blood, obtained in connection with sensitization to the hapten diphenylcyclopropenone (DPC). The rearrangement uses TRBV6-5 and TRBJ1-2, with a possible D match to TRBD1 (5 bases). The CDR3, as DNA: TGTGCCAGCAGAAGCGGGGGGTTTGCTAACTATGGCTACACCTTC. Its protein product is CASRSGGFANYGYTF.